A selection of T cell receptor beta chains follows, all from one sample in a study of shared clonotypes between healthy human individuals. Data came from immunoSEQ multiplex PCR; TCRdb stores just in-frame clones and leaves some out. The sample has over a million clones; roughly 96% are singletons. The sequenced material came from naive CD4+ T cells sorted from blood. These receptors all come from a man aged 25-40 years in good health. Both conserved end residues are part of each CDR3. A D gene is named only where the DNA matches it firmly. The size field is filled for only some rows; it gives once, few, many or a size class.

cdr3_aa cdr3_nt d_call j_call v_call clone_size
CASSQGYIGLAFQETQYF TGTGCCAGCAGCCAAGGATACATTGGACTAGCGTTCCAAGAGACCCAGTACTTC TRBD2 TRBJ2-5 TRBV14 -
CASSELGRRSTDTQYF TGTGCCAGCAGTGAACTCGGCAGGAGGAGCACAGATACGCAGTATTTT - TRBJ2-3 TRBV2 -
CASSLAGTDYEKLFF TGCGCCAGCAGCTTGGCTGGGACAGATTATGAAAAACTGTTTTTT TRBD1 TRBJ1-4 TRBV5-1 -
CASSGGRTQYF TGTGCCAGCAGTGGTGGGCGGACCCAGTACTTC - TRBJ2-5 TRBV25-1 -
CASSLIRPGRLQEQYF TGTGCCAGCAGCCTAATCCGCCCCGGGAGGCTCCAGGAGCAGTACTTC TRBD2 TRBJ2-7 TRBV28 -
CASSPTGTSRPGELFF TGTGCCAGCAGCCCCACCGGGACTAGCCGCCCCGGGGAGCTGTTTTTT TRBD2 TRBJ2-2 TRBV9 -
CAASDRRPLGPQYF TGTGCCGCCAGCGACCGGCGGCCTCTAGGGCCCCAGTACTTC - TRBJ2-5 TRBV28 -
CASSDRDRGRLGYEQYF TGTGCCAGCAGTGACAGGGACAGGGGGCGTTTAGGCTACGAGCAGTACTTC TRBD1 TRBJ2-7 TRBV25-1 -
CASSQEGQGAYEQYF TGCGCCAGCAGCCAAGAGGGACAGGGGGCCTACGAGCAGTACTTC TRBD1 TRBJ2-7 TRBV4-3 -
CASSVAAEAYNEQFF TGTGCCAGCAGCGTAGCAGCGGAGGCCTACAATGAGCAGTTCTTC - TRBJ2-1 TRBV9 once
CASQFPPYEQYF TGTGCCAGCCAATTCCCCCCCTACGAGCAGTACTTC - TRBJ2-7 TRBV2 -
CASVTDNEQFF TGTGCCAGCGTCACCGACAATGAGCAGTTCTTC - TRBJ2-1 TRBV2 -
CATSRVQGYGYGYTF TGTGCCACCAGCAGAGTCCAGGGGTATGGCTATGGCTACACCTTC - TRBJ1-2 TRBV15 -
CASSQVVGREQYF TGTGCCAGCAGCCAAGTTGTGGGGCGAGAGCAGTACTTC - TRBJ2-7 TRBV14 -
CASSPVTSNEQFF TGTGCCAGCAGCCCAGTGACTAGCAATGAGCAGTTCTTC - TRBJ2-1 TRBV7-2 once
CASSLAGEESYEQYF TGTGCCAGCAGCCTAGCGGGAGAAGAGTCCTACGAGCAGTACTTC TRBD2 TRBJ2-7 TRBV28 -
CASSLAVTGGNTQYF TGTGCCAGCAGCTTAGCAGTGACGGGGGGGAATACGCAGTATTTT TRBD2 TRBJ2-3 TRBV7-8 -
CASSPGGLGEQYF TGTGCCAGCTCACCGGGGGGATTGGGGGAGCAGTACTTC - TRBJ2-7 TRBV18 -
CAWSRSGGYYEQYF TGTGCCTGGAGTCGGTCAGGGGGCTACTACGAGCAGTACTTC TRBD1 TRBJ2-7 TRBV30 -
CASSTSGDYNEQFF TGTGCCAGCTCTACTAGCGGAGATTACAATGAGCAGTTCTTC TRBD2 TRBJ2-1 TRBV18 -
CASTGQGMGQPQHF TGTGCCAGCACCGGACAGGGGATGGGTCAGCCCCAGCATTTT TRBD1 TRBJ1-5 TRBV28 -
CASSIGATSYEQYF TGTGCCAGTAGTATCGGTGCCACCTCCTACGAGCAGTACTTC - TRBJ2-7 TRBV19 -
CASSLGLAGGLEQFF TGTGCCAGCAGCTTAGGTCTAGCGGGAGGATTGGAGCAGTTCTTC TRBD2 TRBJ2-1 TRBV7-9 -
CSVGRRERNTGELFF TGCAGCGTTGGGCGGCGGGAGCGTAACACCGGGGAGCTGTTTTTT TRBD2 TRBJ2-2 TRBV29-1 -
CASSFPFYEQYF TGTGCCAGCAGTTTCCCCTTCTACGAGCAGTACTTC - TRBJ2-7 TRBV28 -
CASRSGNTIYF TGTGCCAGCAGGTCCGGAAACACCATATATTTT - TRBJ1-3 TRBV9 -
CASSGARPIINNEQFF TGTGCCAGCAGTGGAGCGAGGCCGATAATAAACAATGAGCAGTTCTTC - TRBJ2-1 TRBV6-1 -
CSVVWQSTYEQYF TGCAGCGTTGTCTGGCAGTCAACCTACGAGCAGTACTTC - TRBJ2-7 TRBV29-1 -
CASSQRNNEQFF TGTGCCAGCAGCCAGAGGAACAATGAGCAGTTCTTC - TRBJ2-1 TRBV11-3 -
CASRASGSSIEQFF TGTGCCTCCCGTGCTAGCGGGAGTAGTATTGAGCAGTTCTTC TRBD2 TRBJ2-1 TRBV30 -
CASSTRQKQETQYF TGTGCCAGCAGCACAAGACAGAAGCAAGAGACCCAGTACTTC - TRBJ2-5 TRBV7-2 -
CASSLDTGLAGGPLNEQFF TGTGCCAGCAGCTTAGATACGGGACTAGCGGGAGGGCCTCTCAATGAGCAGTTCTTC TRBD2 TRBJ2-1 TRBV11-2 once
CASSQLGGTTGNTIYF TGTGCCAGCTCACAACTGGGGGGGACAACTGGAAACACCATATATTTT - TRBJ1-3 TRBV18 -
CASSLSVRGLAGASDEQFF TGTGCCAGCAGCCTGAGTGTCAGGGGTCTAGCGGGGGCCTCGGATGAGCAGTTCTTC TRBD2 TRBJ2-1 TRBV5-4 once
CATSRETGTSGRGGTQYF TGTGCCACCAGCAGAGAGACCGGGACTAGCGGGAGGGGGGGTACGCAGTATTTT TRBD2 TRBJ2-3 TRBV15 -
CASNDRVISGNTIYF TGTGCCAGCAACGATAGGGTTATCTCTGGAAACACCATATATTTT - TRBJ1-3 TRBV2 once
CASSQTGTGGVRGYTF TGTGCCAGCAGCCAGACAGGGACAGGGGGCGTTCGTGGCTACACCTTC TRBD1 TRBJ1-2 TRBV4-2 -
CASSGKNRGPYEQYF TGTGCCAGCAGTGGCAAAAACAGGGGACCCTACGAGCAGTACTTC TRBD1 TRBJ2-7 TRBV2 -
CASSLPPLRRNYGYTF TGCGCCAGCAGCTTGCCCCCCCTACGACGGAACTATGGCTACACCTTC - TRBJ1-2 TRBV5-1 -
CASSLSSGRGHYNEQFF TGCGCCAGCAGCTTGAGTAGCGGGAGAGGGCACTACAATGAGCAGTTCTTC TRBD2 TRBJ2-1 TRBV5-1 -
CSVDPRRGTDTQYF TGCAGCGTTGACCCCCGGCGGGGCACAGATACGCAGTATTTT - TRBJ2-3 TRBV29-1 -
CASSRAGPSYEQYF TGTGCCAGCAGCCGAGCCGGACCGAGCTACGAGCAGTACTTC - TRBJ2-7 TRBV6-1 -
CASSYGAGGPTDTQYF TGTGCCAGCAGTTACGGAGCGGGAGGGCCGACAGATACGCAGTATTTT TRBD2 TRBJ2-3 TRBV6-5 -
CASSLEATGELFF TGTGCCAGCAGCTTAGAGGCCACCGGGGAGCTGTTTTTT - TRBJ2-2 TRBV7-6 -
CSVPDLNTEAFF TGCAGCGTCCCCGACCTGAACACTGAAGCTTTCTTT - TRBJ1-1 TRBV29-1 -
CAWRTNSGTQAFF TGTGCCTGGAGAACCAACTCCGGGACACAAGCTTTCTTT - TRBJ1-1 TRBV30 -
CASSVGLAAPSVTDTQYF TGTGCCAGTAGCGTGGGACTAGCGGCACCGTCTGTCACAGATACGCAGTATTTT TRBD2 TRBJ2-3 TRBV19 -
CASSFFPEANEQFF TGTGCCAGCAGTTTTTTTCCGGAGGCCAATGAGCAGTTCTTC - TRBJ2-1 TRBV27 -
CASSLPGRLNEQFF TGTGCCAGTAGTTTGCCGGGACGGCTCAATGAGCAGTTCTTC - TRBJ2-1 TRBV19 once
CASSLARDTNTYEQYF TGCGCCAGCAGCTTAGCCCGGGACACCAATACCTACGAGCAGTACTTC - TRBJ2-7 TRBV5-1 -
CASSFRTPGQPQHF TGTGCCAGCAGCTTCCGGACCCCGGGGCAGCCCCAGCATTTT - TRBJ1-5 TRBV28 -
CASSPAKAGGNNEQFF TGTGCCAGCTCACCTGCTAAAGCGGGAGGGAACAATGAGCAGTTCTTC TRBD2 TRBJ2-1 TRBV18 -
CASSFVRGYYNEQFF TGTGCCAGCAGCTTCGTCAGGGGCTACTACAATGAGCAGTTCTTC - TRBJ2-1 TRBV11-2 -
CASSLGYTGELFF TGTGCCAGCAGCTTAGGGTACACCGGGGAGCTGTTTTTT - TRBJ2-2 TRBV11-1 few
CASSLTGNEQFF TGTGCCAGCAGCTTGACTGGGAATGAGCAGTTCTTC - TRBJ2-1 TRBV7-2 -
CASTSVGDAGEQFF TGTGCCAGCACCTCCGTAGGGGATGCGGGTGAGCAGTTCTTC - TRBJ2-1 TRBV14 -
CASSLEPTGLLTYEQYF TGTGCCAGCAGCTTAGAGCCTACAGGGCTCCTGACCTACGAGCAGTACTTC - TRBJ2-7 TRBV7-2 -